The 28 T cell receptor beta chains reported below all come from one sample, sequenced in a study of T cell responses to AZD1222 COVID-19 vaccine. The repertoire was sequenced with immunoSEQ multiplex PCR; TCRdb's copy has only in-frame clones and lacks some. The table includes 110,000 to 150,000 clones, more than 85% detected once. Specimen: peripheral blood, collected on day 0 of MenACWY control vaccination. These receptors came from an adult in good health.

The rearrangement uses TRBV19 and TRBJ1-1; D gene unclear. V was clipped by 3 bases and J by 0 bases, with 14 bases between them. The CDR3 is made up of 16 amino acids. Germline V gene lookup returns CDR1 LNHDA and CDR2 SQIVND (reference sequence). CDR3 sequence: CASSIPWVNVNTEAFF. DNA of the CDR3: TGTGCCAGTAGTATCCCCTGGGTCAACGTGAACACTGAAGCTTTCTTT.

The rearrangement links TRBV4-2 to TRBJ1-5; a possible D gene is TRBD1 (5 bases). The germline V gene has CDR1 LGHNA and CDR2 YNFKEQ. The CDR3 has 16 residues. V was clipped by 0 bases and J by 5 bases, with 14 bases between them. CDR3 coding DNA: TGTGCCAGCAGCCAAGATCCGCAGGGTTCCTATCAGCCCCAGCATTTT. Its protein product is CASSQDPQGSYQPQHF.

This rearrangement joins TRBV5-4 to TRBJ1-1; D perhaps matches TRBD1 (6 bases). V shed 0 bases and J shed 11 bases, with 8 bases lying between them. Germline assignment: CDR1 SGHNT and CDR2 YYREEE (reference sequence). This CDR3 spans 11 amino acids. CDR3 nucleotide sequence: TGTGCCAGCAGCTTGGCAGGGGACGCTTTCTTT. Protein: CASSLAGDAFF.

This rearrangement joins TRBV5-4 to TRBJ1-2, with D perhaps matching TRBD1 (5 bases). Trimming cost V 3 bases and J 3 bases, with 15 bases left between them. Germline V gives CDR1 SGHNT, CDR2 YYREEE (reference sequence). The CDR3 length is 15 residues. CDR3 sequence (DNA): TGTGCCAGCAGCTCGCTCTGGGGGGATGACTATGGCTACACCTTC. As protein: CASSSLWGDDYGYTF.

The V and J genes are TRBV25-1 and TRBJ1-1; no clear D gene. The V and J ends lost 2 bases and 1 base respectively, with 8 bases between them. The germline CDR1 and CDR2 sequences are MGHDK and SYGVNS. This CDR3 is 14 amino acids long. This chain's CDR3 is CASSELGRNTEAFF. In DNA form, the CDR3 reads TGTGCCAGCAGTGAACTGGGAAGGAACACTGAAGCTTTCTTT.

This chain uses TRBV2 with TRBJ1-1, with D possibly TRBD1 on 5 matching bases. Germline V gene lookup returns CDR1 SNHLY and CDR2 FYNNEI. V was trimmed by 3 bases and J by 3 bases, leaving 14 bases between them. The CDR3 loop spans 15 amino acids. The CDR3 here is CASSDQGNRYTEAFF. In nucleotides, the CDR3 is TGTGCCAGCAGTGACCAAGGCAACAGGTACACTGAAGCTTTCTTT.

Comment on this clone: Distinct nucleotide sequences in the sample also encode this CDR3. The chain carries TRBV18 and TRBJ1-4; D is unresolved. Germline CDR1 KGHSH, CDR2 LQKENI. CDR3 length: 11 residues. The V and J ends lost 4 bases and 8 bases respectively, with 5 bases between them. The CDR3 loop reads CASSLGEKLFF. In DNA, the CDR3 is TGTGCCAGCTCACTTGGGGAAAAACTGTTTTTT.

The chain has TRBV6-5 and TRBJ2-7, with TRBD1 as a possible D gene (7 bases). CDR3 length equals 15 residues. Germline V lookup: CDR1 MNHEY, CDR2 SVGAGI. Trimming left V 5 bases short and J 4 bases short, with 18 bases between. The CDR3 protein is CASSRPGQGGYEQYF. In DNA, the CDR3 is TGTGCCAGCAGTCGGCCCGGGCAGGGGGGATACGAGCAGTACTTC.

The chain's CDR3 is CASHRLGTYLSTGELFF. The CDR3 region has the DNA TGTGCCAGCCACAGGCTGGGAACCTACTTATCTACCGGGGAGCTGTTTTTT. The chain joins TRBV9 to TRBJ2-2; a possible D gene is TRBD1 (5 bases). V was trimmed by 7 bases and J by 5 bases, leaving 24 bases between them. The germline gives CDR1 SGDLS, CDR2 YYNGEE. The CDR3 consists of 17 residues.

The chain is built from TRBV11-2 and TRBJ2-7, with D possibly TRBD2 on 5 matching bases. The CDR3 runs 12 residues. V gave up 5 bases and J gave up 3 bases, with 8 bases separating them. CDR1 is SGHAT, CDR2 FQNNGV, per germline. CDR3 amino acids: CASSPRGYEQYF. CDR3 nucleotide sequence: TGTGCCAGCAGCCCACGGGGCTACGAGCAGTACTTC.

The rearrangement uses TRBV6-2 or TRBV6-3 and TRBJ1-6, with 9 positions matching TRBD1. CDR1 and CDR2 (germline): MNHEY, SVGEGT. This CDR3 is 15 amino acids long. With V trimmed by 2 bases and J by 9 bases, 5 bases remained unmatched. The CDR3 spells CASSYPTGGGSPLHF. CDR3 in DNA: TGTGCCAGCAGTTACCCGACAGGGGGTGGTTCACCCCTCCACTTT.

The chain is built from TRBV18 and TRBJ2-7, with a weak D call TRBD1 (6 bases). The CDR3 is 13 residues long. Trimming removed 3 bases at V and 4 bases at J, with 10 bases between. Germline V gives CDR1 KGHSH, CDR2 LQKENI. The chain's CDR3 is CASSPRQGYEQYF. The CDR3 DNA reads as TGTGCCAGCTCACCTCGGCAGGGGTACGAGCAGTACTTC.

The rearrangement links TRBV18 to TRBJ1-1, with no clear D. This CDR3 is built from 14 residues. V was clipped by 0 bases and J by 0 bases, with 5 bases between them. Germline CDR1 is KGHSH and CDR2 is LQKENI. The CDR3 loop reads CASSPPSVNTEAFF. CDR3 bases: TGTGCCAGCTCACCACCGTCAGTGAACACTGAAGCTTTCTTT.

The chain is built from TRBV6-5 and TRBJ1-2; D call uncertain. The CDR3 runs to 11 residues. The ends were cut back, 6 bases at V and 5 bases at J, with 7 bases in the middle. Germline V gene sequence: CDR1 MNHEY, CDR2 SVGAGI. This CDR3 is CASSSSYGYTF. The CDR3 DNA reads as TGTGCCAGCAGCTCCTCGTATGGCTACACCTTC.

This chain connects TRBV5-1 to TRBJ2-3; TRBD2 matches 12 bases. CDR1 is SGHRS and CDR2 is YFSETQ in the germline V gene. This CDR3 has 15 residues. The junction had 8 bases not matched to a gene; V was cut back by 7 bases and J by 5 bases. The CDR3 DNA sequence: TGCGCCAGCCGGCTAGCGGGAGGGCTACGAGATACGCAGTATTTT. It yields the protein CASRLAGGLRDTQYF.

This rearrangement joins TRBV5-4 to TRBJ1-4; 8 bases fit TRBD1. The V gene end was trimmed by 4 bases and the J gene end by 0 bases; junction bases not matched to a gene: 5. CDR1 SGHNT and CDR2 YYREEE come from the germline V gene (reference sequence). The CDR3 totals 16 residues. CDR3 sequence reads: CASSPGQAATNEKLFF. For the CDR3, the DNA is TGTGCCAGCAGCCCGGGACAGGCAGCAACTAATGAAAAACTGTTTTTT.

This clone came up once. The chain links TRBV2 to TRBJ1-4; tentative D call: TRBD1 (5 bases). The germline V and J ends were trimmed by 6 bases and 14 bases, with 13 bases remaining between them. This CDR3 contains 11 residues. Germline loops: CDR1 SNHLY, CDR2 FYNNEI. The CDR3 spells CASRWGSTLFF. CDR3 bases: TGTGCCAGCAGGTGGGGCTCTACGCTGTTTTTT.

CDR3 bases: TGTGCCAGCAGCCAGCTAGGTGGGACAGCCTCCTACGAGCAGTACTTC. Translated: CASSQLGGTASYEQYF. The V call is TRBV5-4, the J call TRBJ2-7, with 7 bases aligning to TRBD1. The ends lost 4 bases at V and 0 bases at J; junction bases unmatched: 10. Germline values: CDR1 SGHNT, CDR2 YYREEE (reference sequence). The CDR3 has 16 amino acids. Supplemented by reference TRBV5-4 and TRBJ2-7, the full variable domain reads ETGVTQSPTHLIKTRGQQVTLRCSSQSGHNTVSWYQQALGQGPQFIFQYYREEENGRGNFPPRFSGLQFPNYSSELNVNALELDDSALYLCASSQLGGTASYEQYFGPGTRLTVT.

The chain joins TRBV3-1 (or the pseudogene TRBV3-2) to TRBJ1-3; TRBD1 matches at 8 bases. The V gene's germline CDR1 is LGHDT and CDR2 YNNKEL (reference sequence). The V and J ends lost 3 bases and 0 bases, in that order; junction bases with no gene match: 7. CDR3 size: 17 residues. CDR3 sequence: CASSHWDRSLSGNTIYF. The DNA for the CDR3 is TGTGCCAGCAGCCATTGGGACAGGTCCCTCTCTGGAAACACCATATATTTT.

The chain combines TRBV27 with TRBJ2-1; 8 bases are shared with TRBD2. With V trimmed by 8 bases and J by 3 bases, 15 bases remained unmatched. The CDR3 length is 17 residues. Germline V gene data show CDR1 as MNHEY and CDR2 as SMNVEV (reference sequence). The CDR3 sequence: CASATGTSRHLYNEQFF. The CDR3 DNA reads TGTGCCAGCGCAACCGGGACTAGTCGTCACCTCTACAATGAGCAGTTCTTC.

The rearrangement uses TRBV5-4 and TRBJ1-1, with D perhaps matching TRBD1 (5 bases). Trimming removed 3 bases from V and 0 bases from J, with 12 bases in between. This CDR3 contains 15 residues. Germline V lookup: CDR1 SGHNT, CDR2 YYREEE (reference sequence). CDR3 region: CASSSGLLMNTEAFF. CDR3 sequence (DNA): TGTGCCAGCAGCTCGGGGCTACTTATGAACACTGAAGCTTTCTTT. Supplemented by reference TRBV5-4 and TRBJ1-1, the full variable domain reads ETGVTQSPTHLIKTRGQQVTLRCSSQSGHNTVSWYQQALGQGPQFIFQYYREEENGRGNFPPRFSGLQFPNYSSELNVNALELDDSALYLCASSSGLLMNTEAFFGQGTRLTVV.

The chain joins TRBV25-1 to TRBJ2-7; the D is unclear. Looked up from germline, CDR1 is MGHDK and CDR2 is SYGVNS. V shed 4 bases and J shed 0 bases, with 10 bases lying between them. The CDR3 runs 14 residues. CDR3 sequence (DNA): TGTGCCAGCAGTGCCGTGGACGGCTCCTACGAGCAGTACTTC. It codes for CASSAVDGSYEQYF.

This chain links TRBV2 with TRBJ1-2; D might be TRBD1 (6 bases). V lost 5 bases and J lost 5, with 18 bases in between. This CDR3 has 15 amino acids. Germline CDR1 SNHLY, CDR2 FYNNEI. CDR3 sequence: CASSTPRTATYGYTF. DNA of the CDR3: TGTGCCAGCAGTACTCCCCGGACAGCGACGTATGGCTACACCTTC.

The chain uses TRBV15 and TRBJ2-2; D is unresolved. The germline gives CDR1 LNHNV, CDR2 YYDKDF (reference sequence). This CDR3 is built from 15 residues. V lost 0 bases and J lost 0, with 5 bases in between. CDR3 loop: CATSREVTNTGELFF. In DNA form, the CDR3 reads TGTGCCACCAGCAGAGAGGTCACGAACACCGGGGAGCTGTTTTTT.

V usage is TRBV6-5 and J usage is TRBJ1-1, with D hard to call. Trimming took off 5 bases at V and 3 bases at J, with 10 bases between the two ends. CDR1 is MNHEY and CDR2 is SVGAGI in the germline V gene. The CDR3 is 13 residues long. Here the CDR3 DNA reads TGTGCCAGCAGTCCCGGGGTGTACACTGAAGCTTTCTTT. It specifies CASSPGVYTEAFF.

The V gene is TRBV5-8, the J gene TRBJ1-1, with TRBD1 identical over 7 bases. V lost 3 bases and J lost 0; bases outside the gene matches: 5. Germline assignment: CDR1 SGHTS and CDR2 YDEGEE. This CDR3 region has 15 residues. The CDR3 is CASSSGQILNTEAFF. Written as DNA, the CDR3 is TGTGCCAGCAGCTCGGGACAGATATTGAACACTGAAGCTTTCTTT.

The V and J genes are TRBV5-6 and TRBJ1-1; D call uncertain. The germline V gene has CDR1 SGHDT and CDR2 YYEEEE. The V end lost 0 bases, the J end lost 5 bases, and 14 bases lay between the germline ends. The CDR3 is 15 residues long. CDR3 region: CASSLVAAGMTEAFF. DNA for the CDR3: TGTGCCAGCAGCTTGGTGGCAGCGGGGATGACTGAAGCTTTCTTT. The full variable domain, in which reference TRBV5-6 and TRBJ1-1 provide the parts outside the CDR3, is DAGVTQSPTHLIKTRGQQVTLRCSPKSGHDTVSWYQQALGQGPQFIFQYYEEEERQRGNFPDRFSGHQFPNYSSELNVNALLLGDSALYLCASSLVAAGMTEAFFGQGTRLTVV.

As DNA, the CDR3 is TGTGCCAGCAGCTTGGGGGGCCTGGGCTACAATGAGCAGTTCTTC. It yields the protein CASSLGGLGYNEQFF. The chain combines TRBV5-4 with TRBJ2-1; D may be TRBD1 (5 bases). V shed 0 bases and J shed 3 bases, with 10 bases lying between them. Germline CDR1 and CDR2: SGHNT and YYREEE (reference sequence). CDR3 length: 15 residues.